The 32 T cell receptor beta chains below come from one sample, sequenced in a study of response to subunit inactivated influenza vaccine. One entry per CDR3 protein results from TCRdb running MiXCR on the RT-PCR reads. The table shows around 570,000 distinct CDR3 sequences, with 10% to 12% occurring only once. The data were also submitted as part of a second study, on T cells expressing NK-cell markers. Per that paper: UMIs were included in TCR beta cDNA generated by 5'RACE template switching.

Material: PBMCs from blood, obtained on the day of vaccination. Receptors were obtained from a man aged 50 or older who received an inactivated influenza vaccine.

The rearrangement joins TRBV6-2 or TRBV6-3 to TRBJ2-4, with no clear D. V was trimmed by 2 bases and J by 9 bases, leaving 5 bases between them. Per the germline V gene, CDR1 is MNHEY and CDR2 is SVGEGT. The CDR3 consists of 11 residues. The DNA of the CDR3 is TGTGCCAGCAGTTACGATCTCATTCAGTACTTC. Translation gives CASSYDLIQYF.

J is TRBJ1-2 and V is TRBV7-2, with 7 bases that match TRBD1. Trimming took 5 bases from V and 3 from J; bases not matched to a gene: 6. The CDR3 loop spans 14 amino acids. Germline lookup yields CDR1 SGHTA and CDR2 FQGNSA. In DNA, the CDR3 is TGTGCCAGCAGCCACCGGGACAGATACTATGGCTACACCTTC. Translated, it gives CASSHRDRYYGYTF.

V gene TRBV19 combines with J gene TRBJ2-6; TRBD1 or TRBD2 may be the D gene (5 bases each). Germline V gene sequence: CDR1 LNHDA, CDR2 SQIVND (reference sequence). The CDR3 runs to 13 residues. V lost 7 bases and J 3 bases, leaving 7 bases between the germline ends. The CDR3 nucleotides read TGTGCCAGTATGGGGGTTGGGGCCAACGTCCTGACTTTC. Protein: CASMGVGANVLTF.

This clonotype has just a few counts. CDR3 region: CASSWHSRAGSYNEQFF. CDR3 nucleotide sequence: TGCGCCAGCAGCTGGCACTCTCGGGCGGGATCCTACAATGAGCAGTTCTTC. The chain couples TRBV5-1 to TRBJ2-1; D is possibly TRBD2 (6 bases). Germline CDR1 and CDR2: SGHRS and YFSETQ. This CDR3 is built from 17 residues. V gave up 3 bases and J gave up 1 base, with 17 bases separating them.

The chain carries TRBV10-3 and TRBJ2-2; TRBD1 aligns across 7 bases. V shed 3 bases and J 0 bases; nucleotides not matched to a gene: 4. The CDR3 is 16 residues long. Germline V CDR1 and CDR2: ENHRY, SYGVKD. The DNA for the CDR3 is TGTGCCATCAGTGATACAGGGGCTTCGAACACCGGGGAGCTGTTTTTT. Translation gives CAISDTGASNTGELFF.

V usage is TRBV12-3 or TRBV12-4 and J usage is TRBJ2-5; 10 nucleotides line up with TRBD2. This CDR3 region has 13 residues. V was clipped by 7 bases and J by 7 bases; unmatched bases: 6. CDR3 protein: CASKASGRRTQYF. CDR3 in DNA: TGTGCCAGCAAGGCTAGCGGGAGACGGACCCAGTACTTC.

This clonotype was recorded many times. The rearrangement uses TRBV27 and TRBJ1-4; D call uncertain. Deletions cut 0 bases from V and 0 bases from J, with 8 bases between. This CDR3 spans 16 amino acids. Per the germline V gene, CDR1 is MNHEY and CDR2 is SMNVEV (reference sequence). CDR3: CASSLSRYATNEKLFF. Written as DNA, the CDR3 is TGTGCCAGCAGTTTATCCCGATATGCAACTAATGAAAAACTGTTTTTT.

This clonotype was seen a few times. The J gene is TRBJ2-1, the V gene TRBV20-1; 8 bases line up with TRBD2. Germline V gene sequence: CDR1 DFQATT, CDR2 SNEGSKA (reference sequence). The J segment lost 8 bases and the V segment lost 5 bases, leaving 8 bases of the junction unmatched. This CDR3 region has 13 residues. The CDR3 loop is CSARTSFGYEQFF. The DNA of the CDR3 is TGCAGTGCTCGGACTAGCTTTGGTTATGAGCAGTTCTTC.

The gene calls are TRBV4-3 and TRBJ2-7; D may be TRBD1 (6 bases). Germline assignment: CDR1 LGHNA and CDR2 YSLEER. Trimming stripped 2 bases from V and 5 bases from J, with 10 bases between. The CDR3 is made up of 13 amino acids. The CDR3 nucleotides are TGCGCCAGCAGCCAAAACAGGGTCCACGAGCAGTACTTC. This translates into CASSQNRVHEQYF.

This clonotype has just a few counts. The genes are TRBV6-1 and TRBJ2-1; TRBD1 matches 8 bases. The CDR3 loop spans 15 amino acids. CDR1 and CDR2 from the germline V gene are MNHNS and SASEGT. Trimming cost V 6 bases and J 4 bases; bases outside gene matches: 8. The CDR3 bases are TGTGCCAGCAGGAGACGACAGGGGTTTTACAATGAGCAGTTCTTC. Translation: CASRRRQGFYNEQFF.

The chain employs TRBV20-1 and TRBJ2-1; D is possibly TRBD2 (6 bases). Trimming took 7 bases from V and 6 from J, leaving 22 bases between them. The length of the CDR3 is 15 residues. Per the germline V gene, CDR1 is DFQATT and CDR2 is SNEGSKA (reference sequence). The CDR3 DNA sequence: TGCAGTGTCGAAACCCGGACAACCGGGGGCAATGAGCAGTTCTTC. Translation: CSVETRTTGGNEQFF.

This clonotype was counted between two and nine times. V and J are TRBV6-2 or TRBV6-3 and TRBJ2-4; 8 bases match TRBD1. Losses at the gene ends were 4 bases for V and 5 bases for J; bases not matched to a gene: 7. The CDR3 extends over 15 amino acids. Germline assignment: CDR1 MNHEY and CDR2 SVGEGT. The CDR3 reads CASSSRTGIQNIQYF. CDR3 DNA: TGTGCCAGCAGTTCCCGGACAGGGATACAAAACATTCAGTACTTC.

The chain couples TRBV7-9 to TRBJ2-5; perhaps TRBD2 as D (5 bases). V lost 5 bases and J lost 4, with 20 bases in between. The length of the CDR3 is 16 residues. CDR1 SEHNR and CDR2 FQNEAQ come from the germline V gene (reference sequence). DNA of the CDR3: TGTGCCAGCAGCCTAGGCGTGTCGGGGATGGGAGAGACCCAGTACTTC. Its translation: CASSLGVSGMGETQYF.

This clonotype was seen more than once but under ten times. J is TRBJ1-4 and V is TRBV20-1; a possible D gene is TRBD1 (5 bases). This CDR3 contains 14 residues. Germline V lookup: CDR1 DFQATT, CDR2 SNEGSKA (reference sequence). Deletions cut 6 bases from V and 0 bases from J, with 11 bases between. The CDR3, as DNA: TGCAGTGCGGACACAGGCTCAACTAATGAAAAACTGTTTTTT. Its protein is CSADTGSTNEKLFF.

This clonotype has a handful of counts. This chain links TRBV23-1 with TRBJ2-3; unclear D gene. TRBV23-1 is given ORF status, its function remaining uncertain. The CDR3 is 15 residues long. V was clipped by 0 bases and J by 3 bases, with 10 bases between them. The CDR3 DNA is TGCGCCAGCAGTCAATCAGGAGTAAAGACAGATACGCAGTATTTT. Translated, it gives CASSQSGVKTDTQYF.

This clonotype was seen a handful of times. This sequence joins TRBV30 and TRBJ2-6; D remains ambiguous. CDR1 and CDR2 (germline): GTSNPN, SVGIG (reference sequence). Trimming removed 2 bases from V and 0 bases from J, with 8 bases in between. The CDR3 loop spans 15 amino acids. CDR3 residues: CAWSFKNSGANVLTF. CDR3 sequence (DNA): TGTGCCTGGAGTTTTAAGAACTCTGGGGCCAACGTCCTGACTTTC.

This clonotype was seen at least ten times. The V call is TRBV12-3 or TRBV12-4, the J call TRBJ2-3, with D uncertain. V lost 5 bases, J lost 5 bases, and 11 bases lay in between. The CDR3 extends over 13 amino acids. CDR3 region: CASSPLPKDTQYF. CDR3 DNA sequence: TGTGCCAGCAGTCCCCTACCAAAAGATACGCAGTATTTT.

The J gene is TRBJ2-5, the V gene TRBV6-2 or TRBV6-3, with TRBD2 matching 10 bases. The CDR3 totals 17 residues. V shed 0 bases and J 1 base; nucleotides not matched to a gene: 5. Per the germline V gene, CDR1 is MNHEY and CDR2 is SVGEGT. As DNA, the CDR3 is TGTGCCAGCAGTTACTCGGTAGCGGGAGGCCCCCAAGAGACCCAGTACTTC. Its translation is CASSYSVAGGPQETQYF.

This clonotype was counted at least ten times. This sequence joins TRBV28 and TRBJ2-2; the D is unclear. Trimming shortened V by 0 bases and J by 8 bases, and 7 bases separated the two germline ends. This CDR3 region has 13 residues. The V gene's germline CDR1 is MDHEN and CDR2 SYDVKM. As DNA, the CDR3 is TGTGCCAGCAGTTTATGGGCAACGGGGGAGCTGTTTTTT. Translation: CASSLWATGELFF.

The sample holds many counts of this clonotype. The V call is TRBV20-1, the J call TRBJ2-3; unclear D gene. This CDR3 is built from 12 residues. V gave up 3 bases and J gave up 2 bases, with 6 bases separating them. The germline V gene has CDR1 DFQATT and CDR2 SNEGSKA (reference sequence). CDR3: CSASPHTDTQYF. In DNA, the CDR3 is TGCAGTGCTAGCCCCCACACAGATACGCAGTATTTT.

This clonotype was seen only a few times. This chain uses TRBV7-2 with TRBJ1-5; tentatively, D is TRBD1 (6 bases). The germline gives CDR1 SGHTA, CDR2 FQGNSA. The CDR3 spans 13 residues. Trimming stripped 4 bases from V and 5 bases from J, with 9 bases between. The CDR3 DNA sequence: TGTGCCAGCAGCTGGAGGACAGATCAGCCCCAGCATTTT. This sequence encodes CASSWRTDQPQHF.

This clonotype has a handful of counts. The genes are TRBV6-1 and TRBJ1-1; D ambiguous. Per the germline V gene, CDR1 is MNHNS and CDR2 is SASEGT. V was shortened by 6 bases and J by 0 bases, with 14 bases between the two germline ends. The CDR3 loop spans 15 amino acids. The CDR3 nucleotides are TGTGCCAGCAGCCTCGGGGAGATCATGAACACTGAAGCTTTCTTT. It specifies CASSLGEIMNTEAFF.

The gene calls are TRBV25-1 and TRBJ2-2, with 11 bases identical to TRBD2. Germline CDR1 is MGHDK and CDR2 is SYGVNS. After removal of 6 bases from V and 2 bases from J, the junction contained 8 bases not matched to a gene. The CDR3 covers 17 residues. The CDR3 DNA reads TGTGCCAGCAGAATGGGGACTAGCGGATTTAACACCGGGGAGCTGTTTTTT. It is translated as CASRMGTSGFNTGELFF.

The V call is TRBV7-2, the J call TRBJ1-1; D call uncertain. Trimming removed 2 bases at V and 1 base at J, with 5 bases between. The CDR3 covers 13 residues. The V gene's germline CDR1 is SGHTA and CDR2 FQGNSA. CDR3 amino acids: CASSLFPNTEAFF. CDR3 bases: TGTGCCAGCAGCTTATTTCCGAACACTGAAGCTTTCTTT.

Many counts were recorded for this clonotype. The CDR3 loop reads CASSLEAVTYNEQFF. CDR3 sequence (DNA): TGCGCCAGCAGCTTGGAAGCAGTAACCTACAATGAGCAGTTCTTC. V usage is TRBV5-1 and J usage is TRBJ2-1; D uncertain. V was trimmed by 0 bases and J by 2 bases, leaving 9 bases between them. This CDR3 is built from 15 residues. CDR1 and CDR2 (germline): SGHRS, YFSETQ.

Ten or more counts support this clonotype. This rearrangement joins TRBV7-2 to TRBJ1-5; the match to TRBD1 covers 8 bases. Germline CDR1 and CDR2: SGHTA and FQGNSA. This CDR3 comprises 15 residues. Losses at the gene ends were 1 base for V and 7 bases for J; bases not matched to a gene: 6. This chain's CDR3 is CASSLVRGPEQPQHF. CDR3 sequence (DNA): TGTGCCAGCAGCTTAGTCAGGGGGCCGGAGCAGCCCCAGCATTTT.

The chain recombines TRBV5-1 with TRBJ2-2; no definite D call. Between the trimmed V and J ends, which lost 4 bases and 2 bases, there was a span of 6 bases. Germline loops: CDR1 SGHRS, CDR2 YFSETQ. The CDR3 runs 13 residues. For the CDR3, the DNA is TGCGCCAGCAGCGATATCAACACCGGGGAGCTGTTTTTT. Its protein is CASSDINTGELFF.

The chain links TRBV15 to TRBJ2-7, with D possibly TRBD1 on 6 matching bases. V shed 0 bases and J shed 3 bases, with 12 bases lying between them. The CDR3 runs to 15 residues. The V gene's germline CDR1 is LNHNV and CDR2 YYDKDF (reference sequence). CDR3 coding DNA: TGTGCCACCAGCAGAGATCCGGACAGTTTCTACGAGCAGTACTTC. Translation gives CATSRDPDSFYEQYF.

The rearrangement joins TRBV6-2 or TRBV6-3 to TRBJ2-7, with TRBD2 as a possible D gene (6 bases). Looked up from germline, CDR1 is MNHEY and CDR2 is SVGEGT. Trimming cost V 2 bases and J 6 bases, with 14 bases left between them. This CDR3 is built from 14 residues. The CDR3 coding sequence is TGTGCCAGCAGTTACCGCGGACTACCAGCCGAGCAGTACTTC. It yields the protein CASSYRGLPAEQYF.

The J gene is TRBJ1-6, the V gene TRBV28; 7 positions match TRBD1. The V gene's germline CDR1 is MDHEN and CDR2 SYDVKM. The CDR3 contains 15 residues. The V segment lost 4 bases and the J segment 4 bases; nucleotides outside the gene matches: 4. The CDR3 here is CASSSPTGYNSPLHF. In DNA form, the CDR3 reads TGTGCCAGCAGTTCTCCGACAGGGTATAATTCACCCCTCCACTTT. The complete variable domain, with remaining parts taken from reference TRBV28 and TRBJ1-6, reads DVKVTQSSRYLVKRTGEKVFLECVQDMDHENMFWYRQDPGLGLRLIYFSYDVKMKEKGDIPEGYSVSREKKERFSLILESASTNQTSMYLCASSSPTGYNSPLHFGNGTRLTVT.

The gene calls are TRBV7-2 and TRBJ2-6; D is possibly TRBD1 (5 bases). V lost 11 bases and J lost 4, with 18 bases in between. The germline V gene encodes CDR1 SGHTA and CDR2 FQGNSA. The CDR3 is 15 amino acids. CDR3 in amino acids: CAGARGDGGANVLTF. Written as DNA, the CDR3 is TGTGCCGGGGCAAGGGGTGATGGGGGGGCCAACGTCCTGACTTTC.

This clonotype was seen a few times. The chain joins TRBV19 to TRBJ2-7; 8 nucleotides agree with TRBD1. Germline V gives CDR1 LNHDA, CDR2 SQIVND (reference sequence). CDR3 length: 14 residues. V was pared by 7 bases and J by 7 bases, with 12 bases of the junction left unmatched. The chain's CDR3 is CASTPGQGAGEQYF. The CDR3 DNA sequence: TGTGCCAGTACCCCGGGCCAGGGGGCGGGAGAGCAGTACTTC.